This TCR beta chain is drawn from a study of cytomegalovirus exposure and HLA in healthy donors. Regarding the study as a whole: TCR association rates varied by HLA locus in a later analysis, with DRB1 highest and HLA-C lowest. The study had only CMV serostatus as immune exposure information. The authors enumerated 150 to 200 TCR beta chains as linked to cytomegalovirus. In a later analysis, specific HLA alleles were associated with under 20,000 TCR beta sequences at a 0.05 false discovery rate.

The junction had 4 bases not matched to a gene; V was cut back by 2 bases and J by 0 bases. Germline assignment: CDR1 SGHDN and CDR2 FVKESK. There are 16 residues in the CDR3. With respect to this clone: Its target is unknown.

Primers: 60 Vbeta forward and 13 Jbeta reverse. Produced via immunoSEQ multiplex PCR; TCRdb's table is partial and in-frame only. The sample contains about 110,000 clones, 73% of which appear only once. The specimen was PBMCs. This TCR derives from a man aged 30 to 39 in good health and CMV-seronegative. V usage is TRBV14 and J usage is TRBJ2-1; 7 bases align to TRBD2. The CDR3 bases are TGTGCCAGCAGCCAACTGGGGGGGAGCTCCTACAATGAGCAGTTCTTC. Translated: CASSQLGGSSYNEQFF.